This T cell receptor (beta chain) was documented in a study of T cell responses to AZD1222 COVID-19 vaccine. Study-level findings and limits: Every sample of the repertoires postdated the peak T cell response. Females made up more of the donors, who were largely white British, and clonal diversity may have come out too low.

The repertoire was sequenced with immunoSEQ multiplex PCR; TCRdb's copy has only in-frame clones and lacks some. The table lists some 150,000 clones, 90% of them singletons. From germline, CDR1 is ENHRY and CDR2 SYGVKD. This CDR3 is 15 amino acids long. The V segment lost 2 bases and the J segment 5 bases; nucleotides outside the gene matches: 7. This clone was seen only once. Antigen specificity is unknown. This TCR was recovered from an adult in good health. J is TRBJ2-5 and V is TRBV10-3; 8 bases align to TRBD2. Source: peripheral blood, taken on day 0 of AZD1222 vaccination. The CDR3 coding sequence is TGTGCCATCAGTGAGCCGGGAGGGCGCAGGGAGACCCAGTACTTC. The encoded protein is CAISEPGGRRETQYF.